This record looks at one T cell receptor beta chain sequence and its context. Antigen unknown. 60 Vbeta and 13 Jbeta primers were used in PCR. Sequenced by immunoSEQ multiplex PCR; TCRdb stores in-frame clones only, minus some. The table has some 250,000 clones, about 80% seen once. These data come from a study of cytomegalovirus exposure and HLA in healthy donors. Study-wide findings and caveats: Confirmation in vitro established that a few CMV-associated chains were specific for CMV antigens. By a later analysis, the bulk of CMV-associated TCR beta chains appeared HLA-restricted.

Germline V gene sequence: CDR1 MNHNY, CDR2 SVGAGI (reference sequence). The CDR3 covers 15 residues. V shed 5 bases and J shed 4 bases, with 15 bases lying between them. Sequencing was carried out using PBMCs. This receptor was identified in a woman between 55 and 75 years old in good health and CMV-seropositive. The chain links TRBV6-6 to TRBJ2-1, with TRBD2 as a possible D gene (6 bases). The CDR3 DNA is TGTGCCAGCAGTCTAGCGTACTCGCTTTACAATGAGCAGTTCTTC. This sequence encodes CASSLAYSLYNEQFF.